The 30 T cell receptor beta chains listed next were all sequenced from one sample in a study of Tregs in tolerant kidney transplant recipients. Some clones are missing from TCRdb's copy, which holds only in-frame ones; the method was immunoSEQ multiplex PCR. The data hold tens of thousands of clones, with over 85% observed a single time. Recipients received nonmyeloablative bone marrow transplants from related graft donors, with transient mixed chimerism. Source: CD4+ T cells from blood (PBMCs), taken 12 months after the transplant. The receptors come from a human patient who received a combined kidney and bone marrow transplant. Some T cells may be transferred from the graft donor.

This clone was seen a single time. The chain is built from TRBV29-1 and TRBJ2-3, with 10 bases lining up with TRBD2. The CDR3 has 14 amino acids. Germline loops: CDR1 SQVTM, CDR2 ANQGSEA. V shed 8 bases, J shed 5 bases, and the junction held 10 bases outside the gene matches. The CDR3 protein is CSPRGLAGVDTQYF. In DNA form, the CDR3 reads TGCAGCCCTCGCGGGCTAGCGGGGGTAGATACGCAGTATTTT.

This clone appeared a single time. V is TRBV4-3 and J is TRBJ2-7; TRBD1 might be the D (5 bases). V lost 2 bases to trimming and J lost 2 bases, with 19 bases between them. This CDR3 region has 17 residues. Germline-derived CDR1 and CDR2 are LGHNA and YSLEER. In DNA, the CDR3 is TGCGCCAGCAGCCAAACCACTGGGGCGCGCGGAACCTACGAGCAGTACTTC. Residues: CASSQTTGARGTYEQYF.

The genes are TRBV6-1 and TRBJ2-3; no clear D. This CDR3 is 12 amino acids long. Trimming stripped 10 bases from V and 5 bases from J, with 13 bases between. The germline V gene encodes CDR1 MNHNS and CDR2 SASEGT. CDR3 loop: CATLEAIDTQYF. The CDR3 nucleotides read TGTGCCACCCTAGAAGCGATAGATACGCAGTATTTT.

With regard to this clone: Germline is not matched at one junction end, which may reflect a read error. V and J are TRBV6-6 and TRBJ2-4; the match to TRBD2 covers 7 bases. The CDR3 is made up of 12 amino acids. Germline assignment: CDR1 MNHNY and CDR2 SVGAGI (reference sequence). CDR3 amino acids: CASSQIRGVLDF. The CDR3 nucleotides read TGTGCCAGCAGCCAAATTCGGGGGGTCTTGGACTTC.

This chain joins TRBV6-6 and TRBJ2-7; D may be TRBD1 (6 bases). The CDR3 sequence is 15 residues long. Germline V CDR1 and CDR2: MNHNY, SVGAGI (reference sequence). Trimming stripped 2 bases from V and 3 bases from J, with 14 bases between. The CDR3 DNA reads as TGTGCCAGCAGTTACGGTCCAGCAGGGGACTACGAGCAGTACTTC. Translated: CASSYGPAGDYEQYF.

The chain has TRBV7-9 and TRBJ1-1, with D perhaps matching TRBD1 (5 bases). Trimming took 4 bases from V and 0 from J, leaving 15 bases between them. This CDR3 is built from 16 residues. Germline V CDR1 and CDR2: SEHNR, FQNEAQ (reference sequence). Here the CDR3 DNA reads TGTGCCAGCAGCTCTCTGGGGCGCCCTTTGAACACTGAAGCTTTCTTT. Its translation: CASSSLGRPLNTEAFF.

CDR3 sequence reads: CSVEEVRLGYTF. In DNA, the CDR3 is TGCAGCGTTGAAGAAGTCCGGTTGGGCTACACCTTC. The chain is built from TRBV29-1 and TRBJ1-2; D is undetermined. Trimming took 0 bases from V and 8 from J, leaving 10 bases between them. Germline values: CDR1 SQVTM, CDR2 ANQGSEA. This CDR3 region has 12 residues.

This chain links TRBV6-5 with TRBJ1-2; no definite D call. The CDR3 covers 13 residues. The germline V and J ends were trimmed by 6 bases and 4 bases, with 12 bases remaining between them. The germline CDR1 and CDR2 sequences are MNHEY and SVGAGI. The DNA for the CDR3 is TGTGCCAGCAGAAGGAGTCTCATCTATGGCTACACCTTC. The encoded protein is CASRRSLIYGYTF.

The chain combines TRBV9 with TRBJ2-1; D is possibly TRBD2 (5 bases). Trimming took 6 bases from V and 0 from J, leaving 13 bases between them. Germline V CDR1 and CDR2: SGDLS, YYNGEE. This CDR3 has 15 amino acids. CDR3 in amino acids: CASTQDSGSYNEQFF. The CDR3, as DNA: TGTGCCAGCACCCAGGACTCTGGCTCCTACAATGAGCAGTTCTTC.

The sample holds one count of this clone. The chain's CDR3 is CASSLDRGPYEQYF. The CDR3 DNA sequence: TGCGCCAGCAGCTTGGACAGGGGACCCTACGAGCAGTACTTC. The chain employs TRBV5-1 and TRBJ2-7; 7 nucleotides agree with TRBD1. The junction had 2 bases not matched to a gene; V was cut back by 0 bases and J by 2 bases. The germline V gene encodes CDR1 SGHRS and CDR2 YFSETQ. The CDR3 consists of 14 residues. Full variable domain (remainder filled in from reference TRBV5-1 and TRBJ2-7): KAGVTQTPRYLIKTRGQQVTLSCSPISGHRSVSWYQQTPGQGLQFLFEYFSETQRNKGNFPGRFSGRQFSNSRSEMNVSTLELGDSALYLCASSLDRGPYEQYFGPGTRLTVT.

This chain links TRBV4-2 with TRBJ2-5, with 8 bases aligning to TRBD1. Germline V gives CDR1 LGHNA, CDR2 YNFKEQ. V gave up 1 base and J gave up 1 base; unmatched junction bases: 8. This CDR3 comprises 17 residues. The CDR3 sequence is CASSQGVGTGGQETQYF. As DNA, the CDR3 is TGTGCCAGCAGCCAAGGTGTCGGAACAGGGGGCCAAGAGACCCAGTACTTC.

The chain is built from TRBV6-1 and TRBJ2-3; 8 positions match TRBD1. Trimming took 6 bases from V and 1 from J; bases not matched to a gene: 3. Germline-derived CDR1 and CDR2 are MNHNS and SASEGT. The CDR3 covers 14 residues. CDR3 sequence: CASRTDRGTDTQYF. CDR3 nucleotide sequence: TGTGCCAGCAGAACGGACAGGGGCACAGATACGCAGTATTTT.

Points on this clone: A read error may produce the germline difference seen at one junction end. V is TRBV19 and J is TRBJ1-2, with TRBD1 matching 11 bases. Germline V CDR1 and CDR2: LNHDA, SQIVND (reference sequence). This CDR3 comprises 15 residues. CDR3 DNA: TGTGCCAGTAGTAGGTCCGGGACAGGGGGGCGCGGCTACGCCTTC. This translates into CASSRSGTGGRGYAF.

With respect to this clone: This specimen includes other DNA sequences encoding the same CDR3. The chain combines TRBV19 with TRBJ1-6, with D possibly TRBD1 on 5 matching bases. The V gene's germline CDR1 is LNHDA and CDR2 SQIVND (reference sequence). Trimming pared 1 base from V and 7 bases from J, leaving 11 bases between. This CDR3 has 15 amino acids. As DNA, the CDR3 is TGTGCCAGTAGTATAGCAGGGTATATGAATTCACCCCTCCACTTT. This gives the protein CASSIAGYMNSPLHF.

V is TRBV7-9 and J is TRBJ2-1, with D possibly matching TRBD1 (5 bases). Looked up from germline, CDR1 is SEHNR and CDR2 is FQNEAQ (reference sequence). Trimming removed 5 bases from V and 2 bases from J, with 13 bases in between. The CDR3 runs 15 residues. The CDR3 region is CASSTGHLTYNEQFF. The CDR3 coding sequence is TGTGCCAGCAGCACCGGACACCTAACCTACAATGAGCAGTTCTTC. Complete variable domain (other parts from reference TRBV7-9 and TRBJ2-1): DTGVSQNPRHKITKRGQNVTFRCDPISEHNRLYWYRQTLGQGPEFLTYFQNEAQLEKSRLLSDRFSAERPKGSFSTLEIQRTEQGDSAMYLCASSTGHLTYNEQFFGPGTRLTVL.

The chain has TRBV6-1 and TRBJ2-7; TRBD2 matches at 11 bases. This CDR3 has 15 amino acids. Trimming at V came to 5 bases and at J to 0 bases, leaving 3 bases not matched to a gene. Per the germline V gene, CDR1 is MNHNS and CDR2 is SASEGT. The CDR3 DNA reads TGTGCCAGCAGTTTAGCGGGAGGGAGCTCCTACGAGCAGTACTTC. Its translation is CASSLAGGSSYEQYF.

The chain carries TRBV7-9 and TRBJ1-2, with 7 bases that match TRBD1. Germline V gene data show CDR1 as SEHNR and CDR2 as FQNEAQ (reference sequence). The CDR3 consists of 14 residues. The J segment lost 0 bases and the V segment lost 5 bases, leaving 3 bases of the junction unmatched. The CDR3 DNA is TGTGCCAGCAGCCCGGGACAGACTAACTATGGCTACACCTTC. Translated: CASSPGQTNYGYTF.

The V and J genes are TRBV20-1 and TRBJ2-7; D may be TRBD2 (6 bases). CDR1 DFQATT and CDR2 SNEGSKA come from the germline V gene (reference sequence). This CDR3 is built from 10 residues. V lost 3 bases and J 7 bases, leaving 7 bases between the germline ends. The CDR3 sequence is CSASGGEQYF. The CDR3 region has the DNA TGCAGTGCTAGCGGGGGTGAGCAGTACTTC.

This chain uses TRBV5-1 with TRBJ2-1; TRBD2 is a possible D gene (6 bases). V lost 5 bases, J lost 5 bases, and 11 bases lay in between. The CDR3 consists of 13 residues. The germline V gene encodes CDR1 SGHRS and CDR2 YFSETQ. CDR3 DNA: TGCGCCAGCAGGAGGGGACTCAACAATGAGCAGTTCTTC. Encoded protein: CASRRGLNNEQFF.

The chain combines TRBV5-4 with TRBJ2-2, with TRBD1 identical over 10 bases. Germline CDR1 is SGHNT and CDR2 is YYREEE (reference sequence). The CDR3 is made up of 17 amino acids. V was pared by 4 bases and J by 1 base, with 7 bases of the junction left unmatched. In nucleotides, the CDR3 is TGTGCCAGCAGCGACAGGGGGCGGCCCGGGAACACCGGGGAGCTGTTTTTT. It is translated as CASSDRGRPGNTGELFF. The full variable domain, with the rest looked up from reference TRBV5-4 and TRBJ2-2, is ETGVTQSPTHLIKTRGQQVTLRCSSQSGHNTVSWYQQALGQGPQFIFQYYREEENGRGNFPPRFSGLQFPNYSSELNVNALELDDSALYLCASSDRGRPGNTGELFFGEGSRLTVL.

This clone was seen a single time. This rearrangement joins TRBV28 to TRBJ2-4, with D tentatively TRBD1 (6 bases). Trimming stripped 6 bases from V and 6 bases from J, with 12 bases between. The CDR3 length is 13 residues. Germline CDR1 and CDR2: MDHEN and SYDVKM. CDR3 amino acids: CASRPDSLNIQYF. The CDR3 DNA follows: TGTGCCAGCAGACCGGACAGCCTAAACATTCAGTACTTC. The complete variable domain, with remaining parts taken from reference TRBV28 and TRBJ2-4, reads DVKVTQSSRYLVKRTGEKVFLECVQDMDHENMFWYRQDPGLGLRLIYFSYDVKMKEKGDIPEGYSVSREKKERFSLILESASTNQTSMYLCASRPDSLNIQYFGAGTRLSVL.

V and J are TRBV13 and TRBJ2-3; 13 bases fit TRBD2. CDR1 is PRHDT and CDR2 is FYEKMQ in the germline V gene (reference sequence). The length of the CDR3 is 16 residues. Trimming at V came to 9 bases and at J to 4 bases, leaving 10 bases not matched to a gene. For the CDR3, the DNA is TGTGCCAGTGGCCATACCGGGACTAGCGGGGCAGATACGCAGTATTTT. Translated: CASGHTGTSGADTQYF.

V usage is TRBV7-3 and J usage is TRBJ2-3; D is unclear. There are 15 residues in the CDR3. The germline V and J ends were trimmed by 5 bases and 6 bases, with 18 bases remaining between them. The germline V gene encodes CDR1 SGHTA and CDR2 FQGTGA. In DNA form, the CDR3 reads TGTGCCAGCAGCCGAACAGTTTTCCAACACGATACGCAGTATTTT. It codes for CASSRTVFQHDTQYF.

This chain connects TRBV19 to TRBJ2-3; D unclear. CDR3 length equals 14 residues. CDR1 and CDR2 from the germline V gene are LNHDA and SQIVND (reference sequence). With 3 bases removed from V and 2 bases from J, the gap between germline ends came to 9 bases. CDR3 loop: CASSITVDTDTQYF. Here the CDR3 DNA reads TGTGCCAGTAGTATTACAGTAGACACAGATACGCAGTATTTT.

The genes are TRBV27 and TRBJ2-7; D call uncertain. Germline V gives CDR1 MNHEY, CDR2 SMNVEV (reference sequence). The CDR3 length is 14 residues. Trimming took off 4 bases at V and 3 bases at J, with 13 bases between the two ends. CDR3 loop: CASSSRSLVYEQYF. The CDR3 nucleotides are TGTGCCAGCAGTTCGAGATCACTGGTCTACGAGCAGTACTTC.

The chain uses TRBV28 and TRBJ1-2, with 8 bases lining up with TRBD1. CDR3 size: 15 residues. V lost 5 bases, J lost 0 bases, and 5 bases stayed unmatched. Germline CDR1 and CDR2: MDHEN and SYDVKM. CDR3 DNA sequence: TGTGCCAGCAGTACAGGGGGGGAGTCTAACTATGGCTACACCTTC. This gives the protein CASSTGGESNYGYTF.

V usage is TRBV5-1 and J usage is TRBJ1-2; 8 positions match TRBD1. The ends lost 4 bases at V and 4 bases at J; junction bases unmatched: 9. CDR3 length equals 15 residues. Germline assignment: CDR1 SGHRS and CDR2 YFSETQ. CDR3 bases: TGCGCCAGCAGCGGAAGACAGGGGAGGATCTATGGCTACACCTTC. Protein sequence: CASSGRQGRIYGYTF.

The V gene is TRBV29-1, the J gene TRBJ2-3; 7 bases fit TRBD1. In germline, CDR1 is SQVTM, CDR2 ANQGSEA. This CDR3 contains 12 residues. J lost 2 bases, V lost 6 bases, and 2 bases had no gene match. The CDR3 is CSVDRVTDTQYF. CDR3 DNA sequence: TGCAGCGTAGACAGGGTCACAGATACGCAGTATTTT.

This rearrangement joins TRBV7-9 to TRBJ1-2; TRBD1 is a possible D gene (5 bases). The CDR3 contains 16 residues. Germline loops: CDR1 SEHNR, CDR2 FQNEAQ (reference sequence). Trimming shortened V by 5 bases and J by 3 bases, and 19 bases separated the two germline ends. CDR3 sequence (DNA): TGTGCCAGCAGCAAAGGATCAGGGCGTCACTACTATGGCTACACCTTC. Residues: CASSKGSGRHYYGYTF.

The V and J genes are TRBV6-5 and TRBJ1-1; unclear D gene. V was cut by 6 bases and J by 3 bases, with 14 bases left in between. Germline V CDR1 and CDR2: MNHEY, SVGAGI. This CDR3 has 14 amino acids. Written as DNA, the CDR3 is TGTGCCAGCAGAGACACTTTTGGGTACACTGAAGCTTTCTTT. This translates into CASRDTFGYTEAFF.